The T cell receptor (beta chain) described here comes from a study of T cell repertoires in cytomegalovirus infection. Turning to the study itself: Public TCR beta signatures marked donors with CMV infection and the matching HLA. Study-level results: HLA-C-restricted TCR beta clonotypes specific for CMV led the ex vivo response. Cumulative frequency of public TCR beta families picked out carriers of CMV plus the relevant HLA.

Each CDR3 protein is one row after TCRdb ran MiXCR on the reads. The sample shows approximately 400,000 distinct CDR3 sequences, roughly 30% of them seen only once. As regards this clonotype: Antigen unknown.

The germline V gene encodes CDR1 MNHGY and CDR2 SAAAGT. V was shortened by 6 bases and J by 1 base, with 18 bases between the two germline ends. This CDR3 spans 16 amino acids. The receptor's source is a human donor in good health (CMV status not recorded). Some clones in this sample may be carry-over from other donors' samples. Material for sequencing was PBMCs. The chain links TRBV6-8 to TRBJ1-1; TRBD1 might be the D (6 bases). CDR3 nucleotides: TGTGCCAGCAGCCATGGACAGAACCCAAGGAACACTGAAGCTTTCTTT. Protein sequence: CASSHGQNPRNTEAFF.